This T cell receptor (beta chain) was documented in a study of blood T cells in healthy people across ages. Germline CDR1 is MNHNS and CDR2 is SASEGT. The CDR3 totals 18 residues. Germline trimming cut 6 bases from V and 4 bases from J; bases unmatched to any gene: 17. This clonotype was detected only a few times. Then a second PCR, running roughly 7 to 11 cycles, was carried out with a sample-barcoded 5' primer and a J-beta primer mix. One entry per CDR3 protein, called by TCRdb with MiXCR from the 5' RACE reads. The sample carries around 600,000 distinct CDR3 sequences, around 48% recorded once. Source material: blood. The rearrangement links TRBV6-1 to TRBJ1-5, with 8 bases lining up with TRBD1. The sequence derives from an older man in good health. CDR3 in amino acids: CASSRIGDRWASNQPQHF. CDR3 bases: TGTGCCAGCAGCCGGATAGGGGACAGGTGGGCTTCGAATCAGCCCCAGCATTTT.